The next 28 T cell receptor beta chains were all read from a single sample in a study of T cells in Graves' hyperthyroidism and ophthalmopathy (dated by TCRdb to between 2018 and 2021). Library construction relied on multiplex PCR. Sequenced on an Illumina HiSeq 2000. The TCR beta CDR3 regions were amplified from the RNA transcripts. The TCR CDR3 was subjected to a first round of RT-PCR using the HTBI primer set and the Qiagen OneStep RT-PCR kit. TCRdb handled the public reads itself, with Q25 trimming in fastp and clone calling in MiXCR, and kept productive beta chains. Under each unique CDR3 protein, matching rows form one entry showing the most common genes and DNA. This sample holds 250,000 to 400,000 distinct CDR3 sequences; approximately 14% were observed only once. 34% of the sample belongs to the ten largest clones. Sequencing was done on a sample of blood. The receptors were sampled from a woman between 35 and 50 years old with Graves' ophthalmopathy.

This clonotype was picked up many times. The V gene is TRBV28, the J gene TRBJ1-5; 7 nucleotides agree with TRBD1. The CDR3 covers 16 residues. The V gene end was trimmed by 3 bases and the J gene end by 0 bases; junction bases not matched to a gene: 5. Germline-derived CDR1 and CDR2 are MDHEN and SYDVKM. The CDR3 coding sequence is TGTGCCAGCAGTTTGAATCGGGACAGTAGCAATCAGCCCCAGCATTTT. Its protein is CASSLNRDSSNQPQHF.

Many counts were recorded for this clonotype. This chain links TRBV7-6 with TRBJ2-5, with TRBD1 as a possible D gene (6 bases). The CDR3 runs to 14 residues. Germline values: CDR1 SGHVS, CDR2 FNYEAQ. V lost 6 bases and J lost 1, with 12 bases in between. In DNA form, the CDR3 reads TGTGCCAGCAGTCTAACAGGGCTCCAAGAGACCCAGTACTTC. Translating gives CASSLTGLQETQYF.

This rearrangement joins TRBV4-1 to TRBJ2-1; D might be TRBD1 (5 bases). Germline values: CDR1 MGHRA, CDR2 YSYEKL. There are 16 residues in the CDR3. V lost 2 bases, J lost 4 bases, and 15 bases lay in between. The CDR3 nucleotides are TGCGCCAGCAGCCAAAAGTGGGGCGTTACTTACAATGAGCAGTTCTTC. Residues: CASSQKWGVTYNEQFF.

The rearrangement uses TRBV19 and TRBJ1-2, with a possible D match to TRBD1 (6 bases). Deletions cut 5 bases from V and 8 bases from J, with 15 bases between. This CDR3 has 13 amino acids. Germline values: CDR1 LNHDA, CDR2 SQIVND (reference sequence). The CDR3 reads CASSLGAVGGYTF. For the CDR3, the DNA is TGTGCCAGTAGTTTGGGGGCCGTGGGGGGCTACACCTTC.

The chain is built from TRBV20-1 and TRBJ1-1; TRBD1 aligns across 9 bases. Germline V gives CDR1 DFQATT, CDR2 SNEGSKA (reference sequence). J lost 2 bases, V lost 0 bases, and 13 bases had no gene match. This CDR3 comprises 18 residues. The CDR3 is CSARDFGDRVSSNTEAFF. CDR3 DNA sequence: TGCAGTGCTAGAGATTTCGGGGACAGGGTGAGTAGTAACACTGAAGCTTTCTTT.

This clonotype appeared many times. The chain links TRBV7-8 to TRBJ2-7; 11 nucleotides align to TRBD2. V gave up 5 bases and J gave up 1 base; unmatched junction bases: 7. This CDR3 has 16 residues. Germline V CDR1 and CDR2: SGHVS, FQNEAQ. CDR3 in amino acids: CASSPTTSGASYEQYF. The CDR3 DNA reads TGTGCCAGCAGCCCGACGACTAGCGGGGCGTCCTACGAGCAGTACTTC.

The V gene is TRBV5-1, the J gene TRBJ2-2, with TRBD1 identical over 8 bases. Germline lookup yields CDR1 SGHRS and CDR2 YFSETQ. V gave up 0 bases and J gave up 7 bases; unmatched junction bases: 8. This CDR3 has 16 residues. CDR3 protein: CASSLANRGSYGELFF. CDR3 coding DNA: TGCGCCAGCAGCTTGGCGAACAGGGGGAGCTACGGGGAGCTGTTTTTT.

Concerning this clonotype itself: Mismatch with germline at one junction end may stem from a read error. This chain joins TRBV14 and TRBJ2-7, with TRBD2 matching over 9 bases. There are 16 residues in the CDR3. The V gene's germline CDR1 is SGHDN and CDR2 FVKESK. The CDR3 DNA reads TGTGCCAGCAGCCCCCTAATCGGACTAGCGTCCTACCAGCAGTACTTC. This gives the protein CASSPLIGLASYQQYF.

The chain links TRBV24-1 to TRBJ1-5, with D unresolved. This CDR3 has 12 amino acids. V lost 7 bases and J 6 bases, leaving 9 bases between the germline ends. Germline-derived CDR1 and CDR2 are KGHDR and SFDVKD. CDR3 in amino acids: CATSGVGQPQHF. The CDR3 DNA reads as TGTGCCACCAGCGGGGTAGGTCAGCCCCAGCATTTT.

This clonotype has ten or more counts. V gene TRBV28 combines with J gene TRBJ1-1; D call uncertain. This CDR3 region has 12 residues. Trimming took off 2 bases at V and 9 bases at J, with 10 bases between the two ends. Germline loops: CDR1 MDHEN, CDR2 SYDVKM. The CDR3 sequence is CASSLRSRKAFF. The CDR3 region has the DNA TGTGCCAGCAGTTTAAGGAGCCGAAAAGCTTTCTTT. Combining the CDR3 with reference TRBV28 and TRBJ1-1 gives the whole variable domain DVKVTQSSRYLVKRTGEKVFLECVQDMDHENMFWYRQDPGLGLRLIYFSYDVKMKEKGDIPEGYSVSREKKERFSLILESASTNQTSMYLCASSLRSRKAFFGQGTRLTVV.

The gene calls are TRBV7-8 and TRBJ2-2; the match to TRBD1 covers 10 bases. Trimming took 3 bases from V and 5 from J; bases not matched to a gene: 6. CDR1 and CDR2 from the germline V gene are SGHVS and FQNEAQ. The CDR3 runs to 16 residues. The CDR3 is CASSFYPGQGTGELFF. DNA for the CDR3: TGTGCCAGCAGCTTCTACCCGGGACAGGGGACCGGGGAGCTGTTTTTT. The whole variable domain, remainder taken from reference TRBV7-8 and TRBJ2-2, is GAGVSQSPRYKVAKRGQDVALRCDPISGHVSLFWYQQALGQGPEFLTYFQNEAQLDKSGLPSDRFFAERPEGSVSTLKIQRTQQEDSAVYLCASSFYPGQGTGELFFGEGSRLTVL.

The chain uses TRBV5-4 and TRBJ2-5; weak D call: TRBD2 (5 bases). This CDR3 is built from 15 residues. In germline, CDR1 is SGHNT, CDR2 YYREEE (reference sequence). Trimming shortened V by 4 bases and J by 5 bases, and 18 bases separated the two germline ends. The CDR3 loop reads CASSPEASFGETQYF. In nucleotides, the CDR3 is TGTGCCAGCAGCCCGGAGGCTAGCTTTGGGGAGACCCAGTACTTC.

This clonotype was seen a handful of times. The V and J genes are TRBV19 and TRBJ1-6; no clear D. The germline CDR1 and CDR2 sequences are LNHDA and SQIVND (reference sequence). The CDR3 spans 16 residues. Between the trimmed V and J ends, which lost 0 bases and 9 bases, there was a span of 15 bases. DNA for the CDR3: TGTGCCAGTAGTATAGATTCTGAGACTAGAACTTCACCCCTCCACTTT. This sequence encodes CASSIDSETRTSPLHF.

Ten or more counts support this clonotype. This chain connects TRBV2 to TRBJ2-2, with D tentatively TRBD2 (5 bases). V lost 5 bases to trimming and J lost 4 bases, with 8 bases between them. The CDR3 is made up of 13 amino acids. CDR1 and CDR2 (germline): SNHLY, FYNNEI. The CDR3 reads CASSSTSTGELFF. Here the CDR3 DNA reads TGTGCCAGCAGTTCCACTAGCACCGGGGAGCTGTTTTTT.

This clonotype was seen ten or more times. V and J are TRBV19 and TRBJ2-3, with a possible D match to TRBD2 (6 bases). The length of the CDR3 is 13 residues. Germline V gene sequence: CDR1 LNHDA, CDR2 SQIVND (reference sequence). The V end lost 3 bases, the J end lost 4 bases, and 8 bases lay between the germline ends. Here the CDR3 DNA reads TGTGCCAGTAGTATTAGCGGATCAGATACGCAGTATTTT. This encodes CASSISGSDTQYF. Full variable domain (rest looked up from reference TRBV19 and TRBJ2-3): DGGITQSPKYLFRKEGQNVTLSCEQNLNHDAMYWYRQDPGQGLRLIYYSQIVNDFQKGDIAEGYSVSREKKESFPLTVTSAQKNPTAFYLCASSISGSDTQYFGPGTRLTVL.

This clonotype was seen more than once but under ten times. The chain joins TRBV19 to TRBJ2-1; TRBD1 might be the D (6 bases). V lost 1 base, J lost 10 bases, and 20 bases lay in between. The CDR3 runs 16 residues. Germline V CDR1 and CDR2: LNHDA, SQIVND (reference sequence). The DNA for the CDR3 is TGTGCCAGTAGTATAGGGCTAGACTATTTTGGGGGCGAGCAGTTCTTC. Translating gives CASSIGLDYFGGEQFF.

In its sample, this clonotype was seen many times. J is TRBJ2-5 and V is TRBV15, with 11 bases that match TRBD2. The CDR3 is 16 residues long. V lost 5 bases to trimming and J lost 5 bases; unmatched junction nucleotides: 10. The germline CDR1 and CDR2 sequences are LNHNV and YYDKDF (reference sequence). The CDR3 protein is CATSHQLAGGLETQYF. In DNA, the CDR3 is TGTGCCACCAGCCACCAGCTAGCGGGGGGCCTGGAGACCCAGTACTTC.

This clonotype was detected many times. The genes are TRBV28 and TRBJ2-1, with D possibly TRBD2 on 5 matching bases. V was pared by 6 bases and J by 0 bases, with 12 bases between. This CDR3 is 15 amino acids long. Germline CDR1 is MDHEN and CDR2 is SYDVKM. Written as DNA, the CDR3 is TGTGCCAGCAGCTTAGCGCCCCCCTCCTACAATGAGCAGTTCTTC. This translates into CASSLAPPSYNEQFF.

This chain uses TRBV11-2 with TRBJ1-2, with 9 bases aligning to TRBD1. CDR1 and CDR2 from the germline V gene are SGHAT and FQNNGV. This CDR3 comprises 19 residues. The junction had 24 bases not matched to a gene; V was cut back by 5 bases and J by 8 bases. The CDR3 nucleotides are TGTGCCAGCAGCATTAGGTGGTTGGGGGCGACAGGGGGAAGGGGAGGCTACACCTTC. Amino acids: CASSIRWLGATGGRGGYTF. The full variable domain, its missing parts supplied by reference TRBV11-2 and TRBJ1-2, is EAGVAQSPRYKIIEKRQSVAFWCNPISGHATLYWYQQILGQGPKLLIQFQNNGVVDDSQLPKDRFSAERLKGVDSTLKIQPAKLEDSAVYLCASSIRWLGATGGRGGYTFGSGTRLTVV.

The chain joins TRBV7-6 to TRBJ2-2, with D hard to call. Trimming cost V 0 bases and J 3 bases, with 2 bases left between them. This CDR3 is built from 13 residues. Germline loops: CDR1 SGHVS, CDR2 FNYEAQ. CDR3 nucleotides: TGTGCCAGCAGCTTAGCGGACACCGGGGAGCTGTTTTTT. It is translated as CASSLADTGELFF.

This chain connects TRBV20-1 to TRBJ2-7; 7 bases are shared with TRBD2. CDR1 and CDR2 (germline): DFQATT, SNEGSKA (reference sequence). V gave up 1 base and J gave up 3 bases; unmatched junction bases: 6. The CDR3 covers 14 residues. As DNA, the CDR3 is TGCAGTGCTAGAGGGCGGGAGTATATCTACGAGCAGTACTTC. It specifies CSARGREYIYEQYF.

V is TRBV6-1 and J is TRBJ1-5; weak D call: TRBD1 (6 bases). Germline CDR1 MNHNS, CDR2 SASEGT. The CDR3 has 14 amino acids. The V gene lost 10 bases and the J gene lost 5 bases, with 18 bases spanning the gap. CDR3 region: CATRDTKPYQPQHF. The CDR3 DNA sequence: TGTGCCACCCGGGACACGAAACCTTATCAGCCCCAGCATTTT.

This clonotype was seen at least ten times. The chain recombines TRBV20-1 with TRBJ1-4, with 9 bases aligning to TRBD1. This CDR3 contains 12 residues. From germline, CDR1 is DFQATT and CDR2 SNEGSKA (reference sequence). V lost 3 bases to trimming and J lost 12 bases; unmatched junction nucleotides: 5. The CDR3 reads CSARMGQGELFF. As DNA, the CDR3 is TGCAGTGCTAGGATGGGACAGGGAGAACTGTTTTTT.

V usage is TRBV5-8 and J usage is TRBJ1-2, with D hard to call. The V end was cut by 5 bases, the J end by 7 bases, with 12 bases between. Per germline, CDR1 SGHTS and CDR2 YDEGEE. The length of the CDR3 is 12 residues. The CDR3 reads CASRIRKVGYTF. The CDR3 region has the DNA TGTGCCAGCAGAATAAGGAAGGTTGGCTACACCTTC.

This clonotype has more than one count but fewer than ten. The chain combines TRBV11-2 with TRBJ2-7, with TRBD2 matching over 9 bases. This CDR3 region has 15 residues. The germline V gene encodes CDR1 SGHAT and CDR2 FQNNGV. The trim removed 2 bases at V and 7 bases at J, leaving 9 bases unmatched. CDR3 nucleotide sequence: TGTGCCAGCAGCTTACTAGCGGGGACGATGCGGGAGCAGTACTTC. Residues: CASSLLAGTMREQYF.

The chain links TRBV20-1 to TRBJ2-7; D not certain. The CDR3 is 15 amino acids. Per the germline V gene, CDR1 is DFQATT and CDR2 is SNEGSKA (reference sequence). V was trimmed by 5 bases and J by 3 bases, leaving 20 bases between them. The CDR3 sequence: CSALTFKTGDYEQYF. As DNA, the CDR3 is TGCAGTGCTCTTACTTTCAAGACTGGTGACTACGAGCAGTACTTC.

This clonotype was detected ten times or more. This chain uses TRBV20-1 with TRBJ1-1, with a tentative D call TRBD1 (5 bases). Germline lookup yields CDR1 DFQATT and CDR2 SNEGSKA (reference sequence). V gave up 5 bases and J gave up 4 bases, with 14 bases separating them. The CDR3 runs to 13 residues. The CDR3 region has the DNA TGCAGTGCTCCGGTAAGGGGTCGCACTGAAGCTTTCTTT. This encodes CSAPVRGRTEAFF.

The CDR3 sequence is CASRPFGQGAEDTQYF. The CDR3 DNA follows: TGTGCCAGCAGACCTTTCGGACAGGGGGCAGAAGATACGCAGTATTTT. The chain carries TRBV28 and TRBJ2-3; 11 bases align to TRBD1. Germline CDR1 reads MDHEN; CDR2 reads SYDVKM. Trimming took 6 bases from V and 5 from J; bases not matched to a gene: 10. The length of the CDR3 is 16 residues.